This T cell receptor beta chain was recovered during a study of shared clonotypes between healthy human individuals (dated by TCRdb to about 2020). Looking at the study overall: A couple of women and three men aged 18 to 49 years were included in the cohort. For each donor, CD4 naive and CD4 memory were each given three plates, CD8 naive was given two plates, and CD8 memory was given one plate. To estimate repertoire size and how much clonotypes are shared between individuals, the study performed deep sequencing of blood TCR repertoires from roughly five healthy adults. To increase sequencing depth and limit assay-specific biases, TCR repertoire library preparation and sequencing were carried out by different laboratories using diverse techniques. Leukapheresis yielded between about 0.85 and 9.5 billion PBMCs per donor. What the work shows at the level of the full study, not this receptor alone: Naive subsets generally had larger estimated clonotype richness than memory subsets did. Pairwise subsampling led to the expectation that sequencing depth would affect the degree of clonotype sharing among donors. Only blood was sampled, and tissue TCR repertoires likely differ from those in blood. Even with the large sequencing depth, rarefaction of the sorted-subset datasets indicated that sequencing was incomplete. Across a few donors, 4.5% to 6.5% of naive CD4, approximately 4% of naive CD8, roughly 2.2% of memory CD4, and 0.4% of memory CD8 clonotypes were shared. Because the study included a small number of donors, the genetic and exposure-history diversity represented was limited. Compared with non-shared clonotypes, clonotypes shared by all four sorted-subset donors had higher generation probabilities.

Donors were healthy HIV-negative adults with no recently reported acute infections or vaccinations. Only Caucasian adults living in Nashville, Tennessee, USA were represented among the donors. The CD8 memory samples were a combination of magnetically selected CD45RO+ cells and CCR7-negative CD45RA+ effector memory (TemRA) cells. Blood was obtained by leukapheresis, after which PBMCs were separated by Ficoll-Histopaque density gradient centrifugation and cryopreserved in liquid nitrogen vapor phase. Analytical flow cytometry was used to check the purity and quantity of each magnetically sorted T cell population. Each sorted fraction had its genomic DNA isolated and then quantified by UV absorbance on a Nanodrop 2000c. About this clone itself: The antigen this receptor binds is unknown. No much larger clonotype is one base removed from it; base qualities were not supplied.

Using the deep immunoSEQ assay, multiplex PCR amplified TCR CDR3 regions from genomic DNA. Genomic DNA extracted from each cell subset was distributed evenly over all wells of several immunoSEQ 96-well plates, and each plate served as one replicate. Each replicate PCR for sorted subsets received about 210 ng genomic DNA, equal to roughly 29,000 T cell genomes. Purified libraries were measured with a Qubit 3.0 fluorometer, size-checked on a Bioanalyzer 2100, and measured again with the KAPA Library Quantification kit. Every immunoSEQ 96-well plate was sequenced on a separate single-read 150-cycle Illumina NextSeq 550 flow cell. The source study handled its data this way. The immunoSEQ output contained only junctional sequences without quality scores, so filtering could not match that applied to full-length reads. To assign V/J genes and CDR3, sequences were annotated using PyIR, a Python wrapper for IgBLAST v1.9, with IMGT germline references. Reads with weak V/J assignments (E-value above 1e-6), missing CDR3, stop codons, out-of-frame junctions, or ambiguous translated residues were removed. V3J clonotypes were defined as sequences sharing an identical inferred V gene, J gene, and CDR3 amino acid sequence. The percentage overlap between two repertoires was calculated by dividing the number of shared unique clonotypes by the size of the smaller repertoire. Three approaches were used to assess repertoire richness: RTK rarefaction, the Chao1 estimator, and Recon v2.1 estimates of unobserved clonotypes. Generation probabilities were computed with OLGA for all TCRbeta clonotypes obtained by the gDNA method from several donors. TCRdb obtained this table from immuneACCESS and retained in-frame rearrangements with V and J assigned. These tables miss some clones; where compared with another copy, unresolved V genes account for less than half of the shortfall, and the remainder is unexplained. V and J calls plus clone size are reproduced from that table; the DNA served to infer D and trimming. The table for this sample lists about 690,000 clones; about 92% of them were counted only once. Around a third of the sample comes from the top ten.

In the germline V gene (reference sequence), CDR1 corresponds to LNHNV and CDR2 to YYDKDF. The CDR3 measures 12 amino acids from cysteine to phenylalanine. Left in the record is the CDR3 DNA by itself, 36 bases read in frame from the first base. V is clipped by 3 bases and J by 4 bases, and the sequence between their germline boundaries is 4 bases long. The sequenced material came from memory CD8+ T cells from PBMCs. Taken with the paper, the label for cell subset or site translates to: CD45RO+ cells pooled with CCR7-negative TemRA cells. This TCR was recovered from a man aged 18 to 29 in good health. Some clones in this sample may be carry-over from other donors' samples. The chain links TRBV15 with TRBJ1-5; too little of a D gene remains to name it. This receptor carries the CDR3 CATSSENQPQHF. The DNA sequence follows: TGTGCCACCAGCAGTGAGAATCAGCCCCAGCATTTT.